Following are 24 T cell receptor beta chains from one sample sequenced in a study of shared clonotypes between healthy human individuals. TCRdb's table, derived via immunoSEQ multiplex PCR, lists solely in-frame clones and lacks some. Counted here are roughly 2,500,000 clones, 80% to 95% occurring once; the ten biggest clones make up roughly 0.36%. Sample: naive CD4+ T cells from PBMCs. As to subset: CD45RA+ positively selected. The receptor set was obtained from a man aged 18 to 29 in good health. Some clones in this sample may be carry-over from other donors' samples.

The chain couples TRBV28 to TRBJ2-1; TRBD2 matches 7 bases. This CDR3 has 16 residues. Germline CDR1 is MDHEN and CDR2 is SYDVKM. The J segment lost 8 bases and the V segment lost 1 base, leaving 11 bases of the junction unmatched. The chain's CDR3 is CASSLYRLAGADEQFF. Written as DNA, the CDR3 is TGTGCCAGCAGTTTATATCGACTAGCTGGGGCGGATGAGCAGTTCTTC.

The chain recombines TRBV4-3 with TRBJ2-5; no clear D gene. The CDR3 contains 16 residues. V dropped 0 bases and J dropped 3 bases, with 14 bases sitting between them. Germline V lookup: CDR1 LGHNA, CDR2 YSLEER. In DNA, the CDR3 is TGCGCCAGCAGCCAAGATACCGTCTCTACGGAAGAGACCCAGTACTTC. Its protein product is CASSQDTVSTEETQYF.

V gene TRBV19 combines with J gene TRBJ2-2; D may match TRBD1 or TRBD2 (6 bases each). The ends were cut back, 2 bases at V and 4 bases at J, with 11 bases in the middle. The CDR3 extends over 15 amino acids. CDR1 is LNHDA and CDR2 is SQIVND in the germline V gene (reference sequence). CDR3 in DNA: TGTGCCAGTAGTATATCGGGGGCCGGCACCGGGGAGCTGTTTTTT. Translation gives CASSISGAGTGELFF.

The sample holds one count of this clone. This chain joins TRBV6-1 and TRBJ1-4; the match to TRBD1 covers 8 bases. The CDR3 loop spans 14 amino acids. With V trimmed by 6 bases and J by 7 bases, 7 bases remained unmatched. Germline-derived CDR1 and CDR2 are MNHNS and SASEGT. The CDR3 spells CASSDRGLGEKLFF. The DNA of the CDR3 is TGTGCCAGCAGCGACAGGGGCCTTGGTGAAAAACTGTTTTTT.

CDR3 DNA sequence: TGTGCCAGCAGCGTAGCTGGAGACGGCCAAGAGACCCAGTACTTC. It translates to CASSVAGDGQETQYF. V is TRBV9 and J is TRBJ2-5, with D hard to call. CDR1 SGDLS and CDR2 YYNGEE come from the germline V gene. Between the trimmed V and J ends, which lost 0 bases and 1 base, there was a span of 10 bases. The CDR3 contains 15 residues.

The V call is TRBV4-3, the J call TRBJ1-6; maybe TRBD1 (5 bases). The CDR3 is 15 residues long. The V end was cut by 0 bases, the J end by 8 bases, with 11 bases between. The germline V gene has CDR1 LGHNA and CDR2 YSLEER. The CDR3 sequence is CASSQDFSGHSPLHF. CDR3 coding DNA: TGCGCCAGCAGCCAAGACTTTTCGGGGCATTCACCCCTCCACTTT.

Only a few counts were recorded for this clone. The rearrangement links TRBV15 to TRBJ1-1; possibly TRBD1 for D (5 bases). The CDR3 contains 13 residues. From germline, CDR1 is LNHNV and CDR2 YYDKDF (reference sequence). Trimming removed 0 bases at V and 7 bases at J, with 9 bases between. This chain's CDR3 is CATSRDRGNEAFF. CDR3 DNA: TGTGCCACCAGCAGAGATCGGGGCAATGAAGCTTTCTTT.

Remarks on this clone: The sample holds other DNA sequences that translate to the same CDR3. The CDR3 DNA follows: TGTGCCAGCAGTTTGACAGGCCTCTATGGCTACACCTTC. This translates into CASSLTGLYGYTF. The chain joins TRBV28 to TRBJ1-2; tentatively, D is TRBD1 (6 bases). The germline V gene encodes CDR1 MDHEN and CDR2 SYDVKM. V was shortened by 3 bases and J by 4 bases, with 9 bases between the two germline ends. The CDR3 sequence is 13 residues long.

The chain recombines TRBV6-1 with TRBJ1-4, with 8 bases that match TRBD1. Germline V gene lookup returns CDR1 MNHNS and CDR2 SASEGT. CDR3 size: 14 residues. V lost 2 bases to trimming and J lost 7 bases; unmatched junction nucleotides: 3. CDR3 in DNA: TGTGCCAGCAGTGAACGGACAGGGCTTGAAAAACTGTTTTTT. Amino acids: CASSERTGLEKLFF.

The chain carries TRBV25-1 and TRBJ1-2, with a weak D call TRBD1 (5 bases). This CDR3 spans 15 amino acids. Deletions cut 1 base from V and 6 bases from J, with 15 bases between. Germline lookup yields CDR1 MGHDK and CDR2 SYGVNS. CDR3: CASSESLRGLHGYTF. CDR3 nucleotides: TGTGCCAGCAGTGAATCTCTAAGGGGTCTCCATGGCTACACCTTC.

The V call is TRBV27, the J call TRBJ2-7; 10 nucleotides line up with TRBD1. Trimming removed 6 bases from V and 6 bases from J; junction bases left unmatched: 5. The CDR3 is 13 amino acids. CDR1 is MNHEY and CDR2 is SMNVEV in the germline V gene (reference sequence). CDR3 loop: CASRAGTGVEQYF. As DNA, the CDR3 is TGTGCCAGCAGGGCTGGGACAGGGGTCGAGCAGTACTTC.

The chain uses TRBV28 and TRBJ1-1; a possible D gene is TRBD1 (6 bases). The V gene lost 3 bases and the J gene lost 0 bases, with 17 bases spanning the gap. CDR3 size: 17 residues. Germline V gene sequence: CDR1 MDHEN, CDR2 SYDVKM. CDR3 DNA: TGTGCCAGCAGTTTTTTGGGGGCGCGATCTATGAACACTGAAGCTTTCTTT. Translated: CASSFLGARSMNTEAFF.

The CDR3, as DNA: TGTGCCAGCAGCCCCCGGGACAGCACAACAGATACGCAGTATTTT. It translates to CASSPRDSTTDTQYF. The V call is TRBV7-2, the J call TRBJ2-3; 7 positions match TRBD1. V shed 5 bases and J 3 bases; nucleotides not matched to a gene: 8. The CDR3 loop spans 15 amino acids. From germline, CDR1 is SGHTA and CDR2 FQGNSA.

The V call is TRBV5-8, the J call TRBJ1-1; D not certain. The CDR3 runs 13 residues. In germline, CDR1 is SGHTS, CDR2 YDEGEE. Trimming pared 0 bases from V and 8 bases from J, leaving 11 bases between. The chain's CDR3 is CASSLGAHLEAFF. CDR3 sequence (DNA): TGTGCCAGCAGCTTGGGGGCACACCTCGAAGCTTTCTTT.

The chain has TRBV29-1 and TRBJ2-1, with a weak D call TRBD2 (6 bases). V was trimmed by 6 bases and J by 6 bases, leaving 12 bases between them. Per the germline V gene, CDR1 is SQVTM and CDR2 is ANQGSEA. CDR3 length: 12 amino acids. CDR3 DNA: TGCAGCGTGGGACTCAGCGTCAATGAGCAGTTCTTC. Translating it yields CSVGLSVNEQFF.

The V gene is TRBV2, the J gene TRBJ2-3, with D possibly TRBD2 on 5 matching bases. Looked up from germline, CDR1 is SNHLY and CDR2 is FYNNEI. Trimming took off 8 bases at V and 3 bases at J, with 12 bases between the two ends. This CDR3 contains 13 residues. CDR3 in DNA: TGTGCCAGCTGCCTAGCTGGAACAGATACGCAGTATTTT. It codes for CASCLAGTDTQYF.

This clone has only one observation. V is TRBV5-1 and J is TRBJ2-5; D is ambiguous. CDR1 and CDR2 (germline): SGHRS, YFSETQ. The CDR3 sequence is 14 residues long. V was clipped by 1 base and J by 5 bases, with 12 bases between them. CDR3 DNA sequence: TGCGCCAGCAGCTTGCTAGAAAGTGGGGAGACCCAGTACTTC. Translation: CASSLLESGETQYF.

The chain recombines TRBV28 with TRBJ2-1, with 12 bases matching TRBD2. The germline V gene has CDR1 MDHEN and CDR2 SYDVKM. This CDR3 has 16 amino acids. J lost 1 base, V lost 5 bases, and 3 bases had no gene match. CDR3 amino acids: CASSRGLAGSYNEQFF. In DNA form, the CDR3 reads TGTGCCAGCAGTAGGGGACTAGCGGGTTCCTACAATGAGCAGTTCTTC.

This rearrangement joins TRBV30 to TRBJ2-3, with TRBD2 matching 7 bases. After removal of 0 bases from V and 6 bases from J, the junction contained 9 bases not matched to a gene. CDR1 is GTSNPN and CDR2 is SVGIG in the germline V gene (reference sequence). The CDR3 runs 15 residues. CDR3 in amino acids: CAWSVLGQGGDTQYF. In DNA form, the CDR3 reads TGTGCCTGGAGTGTACTCGGGCAGGGAGGGGATACGCAGTATTTT.

The gene calls are TRBV18 and TRBJ2-6; possibly TRBD1 for D (6 bases). V lost 5 bases to trimming and J lost 3 bases, with 8 bases between them. The CDR3 contains 14 residues. Germline lookup yields CDR1 KGHSH and CDR2 LQKENI. The CDR3 sequence is CASSNRVGANVLTF. Written as DNA, the CDR3 is TGTGCCAGCTCAAACAGGGTTGGGGCCAACGTCCTGACTTTC.

V usage is TRBV5-6 and J usage is TRBJ2-1; TRBD1 matches at 11 bases. The CDR3 is 15 residues long. V gave up 5 bases and J gave up 8 bases; unmatched junction bases: 9. CDR1 and CDR2 (germline): SGHDT, YYEEEE. CDR3 sequence reads: CASSYGTGGRDEQFF. CDR3 nucleotide sequence: TGTGCCAGCAGTTACGGGACAGGGGGTAGGGATGAGCAGTTCTTC.

With respect to this clone: Distinct nucleotide sequences in the sample also encode this CDR3. The CDR3 loop is CASSPRGGTDTQYF. CDR3 DNA sequence: TGTGCCAGCAGCCCCCGAGGAGGCACAGATACGCAGTATTTT. J is TRBJ2-3 and V is TRBV7-9; unclear D gene. Trimming left V 5 bases short and J 1 base short, with 10 bases between. This CDR3 region has 14 residues. Germline V CDR1 and CDR2: SEHNR, FQNEAQ (reference sequence).

This clone has just one count. This specimen includes other DNA sequences encoding the same CDR3. The V call is TRBV5-1, the J call TRBJ2-7; D unresolved. From germline, CDR1 is SGHRS and CDR2 YFSETQ. This CDR3 spans 13 amino acids. The V and J ends lost 0 bases and 3 bases respectively, with 7 bases between them. The CDR3 nucleotides read TGCGCCAGCAGCTTGGGTACGGACTACGAGCAGTACTTC. This codes for CASSLGTDYEQYF.

The rearrangement joins TRBV6-5 to TRBJ1-2, with no clear D. Trimming removed 1 base from V and 1 base from J, with 10 bases in between. This CDR3 is built from 15 residues. CDR1 and CDR2 from the germline V gene are MNHEY and SVGAGI. CDR3 region: CASSYWPGLNYGYTF. The CDR3 bases are TGTGCCAGCAGTTACTGGCCAGGACTTAACTATGGCTACACCTTC.